The clone carrying this T cell receptor (beta chain) was seen only a few times. The V gene's germline CDR1 is MNHEY and CDR2 SMNVEV (reference sequence). This CDR3 has 15 amino acids. V shed 6 bases and J shed 7 bases, with 16 bases lying between them. These data are taken from a study of cytomegalovirus exposure and HLA in healthy donors. Use of 60 Vbeta and 13 Jbeta primers characterized the PCR. The repertoire was sequenced with immunoSEQ multiplex PCR; TCRdb's copy has only in-frame clones and lacks some. The sample shows 150,000 or so clones, approximately 80% of them seen only once. The genes are TRBV27 and TRBJ1-6; D possibly corresponds to TRBD1 (5 bases). The sequenced sample was PBMCs. This TCR was recovered from a woman younger than 45 in good health and CMV-seronegative. CDR3 sequence reads: CASSRTSWTNSPLHF. CDR3 DNA sequence: TGTGCCAGCAGCCGAACCAGTTGGACAAATTCACCCCTCCACTTT.